This T cell receptor (beta chain) stems from a study of T cell changes during pregnancy in multiple sclerosis. The CDR3 has 12 amino acids. Germline CDR1 and CDR2: SNHLY and FYNNEI. V was pared by 10 bases and J by 4 bases, with 10 bases between. Assay used: immunoSEQ multiplex PCR; TCRdb lists only in-frame clones, some missing. In the table there are approximately 84,000 clones, over 85% of which are singletons. The starting material was peripheral blood, obtained in the second trimester of pregnancy. The clonotype comes from a female donor in good health, enrolled as a control in a pregnancy study. V usage is TRBV2 and J usage is TRBJ2-2; D gene ambiguous. The CDR3 bases are TGTGCCACGAAACAGCTCACCGGGGAGCTGTTTTTT. Its protein is CATKQLTGELFF.